This T cell receptor (beta chain) was captured by sequencing in a study of T-cell reconstitution after alpha-beta-depleted transplantation in children. This CDR3 is built from 15 residues. Per the germline V gene, CDR1 is DFQATT and CDR2 is SNEGSKA (reference sequence). Trimming at V came to 0 bases and at J to 9 bases, leaving 8 bases not matched to a gene. The library targeted TCRbeta and was prepared with unique molecular identifiers. Each CDR3 protein gets one entry after TCRdb re-called the PCR reads with MiXCR. The repertoire consists of about 540,000 distinct CDR3 sequences, with 15% to 20% occurring once and the leading ten covering approximately 3%.

The TCR originated in a human donor who donated a stem cell graft to a child with acute lymphoblastic leukemia. This rearrangement joins TRBV20-1 to TRBJ2-1; TRBD2 matches 10 bases. Material: PBMCs from the stem cell graft donor, obtained from the stem cell graft. CDR3 sequence: CSARDGLAGEVEQFF. In nucleotides, the CDR3 is TGCAGTGCTAGAGATGGGCTAGCGGGAGAGGTTGAGCAGTTCTTC.